What follows describes a single T cell receptor (beta chain). The data belong to a study of T cell changes during pregnancy in multiple sclerosis. Assay used: immunoSEQ multiplex PCR; TCRdb lists only in-frame clones, some missing. The table includes some 60,000 clones, more than 75% detected once. The length of the CDR3 is 16 residues. Germline CDR1 reads LNHDA; CDR2 reads SQIVND (reference sequence). V lost 5 bases and J lost 4; bases outside the gene matches: 8. This TCR derives from a female donor in good health, enrolled as a control in a pregnancy study. The chain is built from TRBV19 and TRBJ2-2, with TRBD1 identical over 9 bases. The sequencing used peripheral blood, collected in the first trimester of pregnancy. The CDR3 sequence is CASSQTGGDGTGELFF. The CDR3 DNA reads TGTGCCAGTAGTCAAACAGGGGGCGATGGCACCGGGGAGCTGTTTTTT.